This TCR beta chain comes out of a study of T cells after yellow fever vaccination. TCR cDNA was made by 5'RACE template switching, adding a universal primer site and UMIs. TCRdb processed the 5' RACE reads anew with MiXCR; each CDR3 protein has one entry. The sample consists of 150,000 to 200,000 distinct CDR3 sequences, about 10% of them appearing once. V was pared by 5 bases and J by 4 bases, with 14 bases between. The CDR3 is made up of 14 amino acids. V gene TRBV12-3 or TRBV12-4 combines with J gene TRBJ1-1; D uncertain. This TCR came from a man between 18 and 29 years old who received the YFV17D yellow fever vaccine. The material was CD8+ T cells sorted from PBMCs, obtained 15 days after the yellow fever booster vaccination. The CDR3 nucleotides read TGTGCCAGCAGTCCCCTTGTTTGGGGCACTGAAGCTTTCTTT. It yields the protein CASSPLVWGTEAFF.